This is a list of T cell receptor beta chains from one sample in a study of early T cells in non-severe SARS-CoV-2 infection. TCRdb reanalysed the 5' RACE reads using MiXCR and keeps one entry per CDR3 protein. This sample has tens of thousands of distinct CDR3 sequences; 4.5% occur once, and the top ten carry 15% to 20%. Sequencing was carried out using whole blood. These receptors were collected from an adult who was a healthcare worker with PCR-confirmed SARS-CoV-2 infection or an uninfected control (not recorded which). Both conserved end residues are part of each CDR3. A D gene is named only where the DNA matches it firmly. Size is omitted from some rows. Given values are once, few, many or a class for expanded clones.

TRBJ1-1 NA NA TRBV7-2 TGTGCCAGCAGCTTAGGCAGGTGGGGGGGCACTGAAGCTTTCTTT CASSLGRWGGTEAFF
TRBJ2-1 TRBD2 many TRBV7-2 TGTGCCAGCAGCACAGCTGGGACTAGCAGCCACAATGAGCAGTTCTTC CASSTAGTSSHNEQFF
TRBJ1-2 NA NA TRBV29-1 TGCAGCGCTGGAGCAGGACTCTATGGCTACACCTTC CSAGAGLYGYTF
TRBJ2-7 NA NA TRBV18 TGTGCCAGCTCACCCACTAACTCCTACGAGCAGTACTTC CASSPTNSYEQYF
TRBJ1-1 NA few TRBV6-2/TRBV6-3 TGTGCCAGCAGTTCGGACAGGAACACTGAAGCTTTCTTT CASSSDRNTEAFF
TRBJ2-7 NA few TRBV6-1 TGTGCCAGCAGTGAAAATGTTCTGAGCTCCTACGAGCAGTACTTC CASSENVLSSYEQYF
TRBJ2-5 TRBD1 many TRBV28 TGTGCCAGCAGTTCCGGACAGGTGGAAGAGACCCAGTACTTC CASSSGQVEETQYF
TRBJ1-1 NA many TRBV4-3 TGCGCCAGCAGCCAAGATAAGAACACTGAAGCTTTCTTT CASSQDKNTEAFF
TRBJ2-1 NA NA TRBV24-1 TGTGCCACCACCGGGGACAATGAGCAGTTCTTC CATTGDNEQFF
TRBJ1-2 NA many TRBV6-2/TRBV6-3 TGTGCCAGCAGTTACTCGGACAGTTACGGCTACACCTTC CASSYSDSYGYTF
TRBJ2-7 TRBD2 many TRBV4-2 TGTGCCAGCAGCCAAGATGGGACTAGCGTTACCTACGAGCAGTACTTC CASSQDGTSVTYEQYF
TRBJ2-7 NA many TRBV30 TGTGCCTGGAGTGTAACCACAGGGCACTACGAGCAGTACTTC CAWSVTTGHYEQYF
TRBJ2-3 TRBD2 medium-sized TRBV7-6 TGTGCCAGCAGCTTAGGAGCAGCGGGAGCGGGCGGTACGCAGTATTTT CASSLGAAGAGGTQYF
TRBJ2-3 NA few TRBV7-9 TGTGCCAGCAGCTTCCCAGGGGCCGGCACAGATACGCAGTATTTT CASSFPGAGTDTQYF
TRBJ1-5 NA many TRBV3-1 TGTGCCAGCAGCCAAGGGGCTTATCAGCCCCAGCATTTT CASSQGAYQPQHF
TRBJ2-7 NA many TRBV3-1 TGTGCCAGCAGCCAAGCCGGACAGCTCTACGAGCAGTACTTC CASSQAGQLYEQYF
TRBJ2-1 NA many TRBV7-2 TGTGCCAGCAGCCAATCCCATGAGCAGTTCTTC CASSQSHEQFF
TRBJ1-1 NA many TRBV18 TGTGCCAGCTCACCACGGGCAGGGCGAAACACTGAAGCTTTCTTT CASSPRAGRNTEAFF
TRBJ2-1 NA many TRBV21-1 TGTGCCAGCAGCAAAGAATGTTGGCTAGCGGGGGAACCCAATGAGCAGTTCTTC CASSKECWLAGEPNEQFF
TRBJ2-1 NA many TRBV10-3 TGTGCCATCAGTGATATTGAGACCCAGTTCTTC CAISDIETQFF
TRBJ1-2 NA NA TRBV5-1 TGCGCCAGCAGCGCCATACGAGCTAACTATGGCTACACCTTC CASSAIRANYGYTF
TRBJ2-4 NA once TRBV10-2 TGCGCCAGCAGTGAGAGGCTAGCCAAAAACATTCAGTACTTC CASSERLAKNIQYF
TRBJ2-1 TRBD1 many TRBV6-6 TGTGCCAGCAGTATACCGGGACAGGGGTGGAATGAGCAGTTCTTC CASSIPGQGWNEQFF
TRBJ2-1 NA medium-sized TRBV12-3/TRBV12-4 TGTGCCAGCGGAAGGGGTATCCCCTACAATGAGCAGTTCTTC CASGRGIPYNEQFF
TRBJ2-2 NA many TRBV7-3 TGTGCCAGCAGCTTAGGGGGAACGAACACCGGGGAGCTGTTTTTT CASSLGGTNTGELFF
TRBJ2-7 TRBD2 many TRBV12-3/TRBV12-4 TGTGCCAGCAGTTTCGAAGCGGGGCCCTTCTACGAGCAGTACTTC CASSFEAGPFYEQYF
TRBJ2-7 NA many TRBV11-2 TGTGCCAGCAGCTTAAGGGACACGGTTTCCTACGAGCAGTACTTC CASSLRDTVSYEQYF
TRBJ2-7 NA few TRBV6-2/TRBV6-3 TGTGCCAGCAGGGGACCTACGTACGAGCAGTACTTC CASRGPTYEQYF
TRBJ2-1 TRBD2 many TRBV28 TGTGCCAGCAGTACCATAGCGGGAGGGCCGGGTAATGAGCAGTTCTTC CASSTIAGGPGNEQFF
TRBJ1-2 NA few TRBV6-2/TRBV6-3 TGTGCCAGCAGCTGGGGGGCGAGTTATGGCTACACCTTC CASSWGASYGYTF
TRBJ1-4 NA many TRBV6-2/TRBV6-3 TGTGCCAGCAGTTACCCAGGCCGTTTGGAGGAAAAACTGTTTTTT CASSYPGRLEEKLFF
TRBJ2-5 TRBD2 many TRBV9 TGTGCCAGCAGCGGGGTAGCGGGAGTTATGGAGACCCAGTACTTC CASSGVAGVMETQYF
TRBJ2-1 TRBD2 many TRBV5-1 TGCGCCAGCAGCTTGGAGCTAGCGGGGCACAATGAGCAGTTCTTC CASSLELAGHNEQFF
TRBJ2-1 TRBD2 many TRBV4-3 TGCGCCAGCAGCCAAGGACTAGCGGGAGATACTGAGCAGTTCTTC CASSQGLAGDTEQFF
TRBJ2-5 NA medium-sized TRBV6-5 TGTGCCAGCAGTTCTAGGGCCCAAACCTTGCAAGAGACCCAGTACTTC CASSSRAQTLQETQYF
TRBJ1-1 NA many TRBV12-3/TRBV12-4 TGTGCCAGCAGCCTTACAGGGTTGAGCACTGAAGCTTTCTTT CASSLTGLSTEAFF
TRBJ2-3 NA few TRBV19 TGTGCCAGTAGTTCCTCGCCGGGGTCCACAGATACGCAGTATTTT CASSSSPGSTDTQYF
TRBJ1-1 TRBD1 many TRBV7-2 TGTGCCAGCAGCCAACAGGGGGCGAGCACTGAAGCTTTCTTT CASSQQGASTEAFF
TRBJ2-2 NA NA TRBV7-2 TGTGCCAGCAGCTTATCCGGGATAGGCACCGGGGAGCTGTTTTTT CASSLSGIGTGELFF
TRBJ2-2 NA many TRBV29-1 TGCAGCGCCACCGTGGCTGCCAACACCGGGGAGCTGTTTTTT CSATVAANTGELFF
TRBJ2-7 NA few TRBV7-9 TGTGCCAGCAGCCCTCCACCCCGTCACAGCCCCTACGAGCAGTACTTC CASSPPPRHSPYEQYF
TRBJ2-7 TRBD1 many TRBV29-1 TGCAGCGCCTCACCCGGGACAGGGAACTCCTACGAGCAGTACTTC CSASPGTGNSYEQYF
TRBJ2-1 TRBD2 few TRBV10-2 TGCGCCAGCACCGGCGGGAGTTCCTACAATGAGCAGTTCTTC CASTGGSSYNEQFF
TRBJ2-2 NA many TRBV12-3/TRBV12-4 TGTGCCAGCAGTCCACTACCGACAATTACTAAGACCGGGGAGCTGTTTTTT CASSPLPTITKTGELFF
TRBJ2-2 NA many TRBV7-6 TGTGCCAGCAGCCTACAGGTATCCGGGGAGCTGTTTTTT CASSLQVSGELFF
TRBJ2-1 NA NA TRBV27 TGTGCCAGCAGCACAGTTACTGGGTACAATGAGCAGTTCTTC CASSTVTGYNEQFF
TRBJ1-2 NA many TRBV20-1 TGCAGTGCTAGTTCATTCCCCTTTAACTATGGCTACACCTTC CSASSFPFNYGYTF
TRBJ2-1 TRBD2 many TRBV20-1 TGCAGTGCTAGTTATCAAGCGGGAGCCTACAATGAGCAGTTCTTC CSASYQAGAYNEQFF
TRBJ2-7 NA few TRBV29-1 TGCAGCGTTGGACACTCGGGGGTGGAGCAGTACTTC CSVGHSGVEQYF
TRBJ2-1 NA NA TRBV6-2/TRBV6-3 TGTGCCAGCAGTTACGGGACTCTCTACAATGAGCAGTTCTTC CASSYGTLYNEQFF
TRBJ2-7 TRBD2 few TRBV29-1 TGCAGCGTACGGGAGGGGGACTACGAGCAGTACTTC CSVREGDYEQYF
TRBJ2-1 NA few TRBV9 TGTGCCAGCATCGAGGGGAGCAATGAGCAGTTCTTC CASIEGSNEQFF
TRBJ2-5 NA many TRBV6-5 TGTGCCAGCAGTGGGGAGGGACAGGTCCTTTTC CASSGEGQVLF
TRBJ2-5 TRBD2 many TRBV24-1 TGTGCCACCAGTGATGGGACTAGCGGGGCCCGGTCCCAGTACTTC CATSDGTSGARSQYF